The 18 T cell receptor beta chains below come from one sample, sequenced in a study of blood T cells in healthy people across ages. Combining a sample-barcoded 5' primer with a J-beta primer mix, a second PCR ran for 7 to 11 cycles. Each CDR3 protein gets one entry after TCRdb re-called the 5' RACE reads with MiXCR. The repertoire consists of about 640,000 distinct CDR3 sequences, with around 31% occurring once and the leading ten covering approximately 14%. The material sequenced was blood. The receptors come from a woman of 80 years or more in good health.

This clonotype came up many times. The chain has TRBV6-2 or TRBV6-3 and TRBJ2-1; 7 nucleotides agree with TRBD2. The CDR3 runs to 18 residues. In germline, CDR1 is MNHEY, CDR2 SVGEGT. V lost 0 bases and J lost 7; bases outside the gene matches: 15. The CDR3 nucleotides read TGTGCCAGCAGTTACTCACACGAACGAGCGGGGCTTCGGAATGAGCAGTTCTTC. It translates to CASSYSHERAGLRNEQFF.

This clonotype showed up many times. The chain links TRBV6-2 or TRBV6-3 to TRBJ2-7; weak D call: TRBD1 (6 bases). Per germline, CDR1 MNHEY and CDR2 SVGEGT. V was trimmed by 0 bases and J by 3 bases, leaving 9 bases between them. The CDR3 is made up of 14 amino acids. CDR3 in DNA: TGTGCCAGCAGTTACTCTGGGGGCGTCTACGAGCAGTACTTC. Amino acids: CASSYSGGVYEQYF.

This clonotype was seen a few times. The rearrangement uses TRBV5-1 and TRBJ1-6; 7 nucleotides match TRBD1. Germline V lookup: CDR1 SGHRS, CDR2 YFSETQ. The J segment lost 4 bases and the V segment lost 4 bases, leaving 5 bases of the junction unmatched. The CDR3 spans 15 residues. CDR3 nucleotide sequence: TGCGCCAGCAGCCGCGAGGGGGCTTATAATTCACCCCTCCACTTT. Protein: CASSREGAYNSPLHF.

This clonotype was detected a few times. The rearrangement uses TRBV5-1 and TRBJ2-2; D gene uncertain. Per the germline V gene, CDR1 is SGHRS and CDR2 is YFSETQ. V lost 2 bases to trimming and J lost 0 bases, with 8 bases between them. The CDR3 length is 15 residues. CDR3: CASSFRRPNTGELFF. The CDR3 DNA reads TGCGCCAGCAGCTTTCGCAGGCCGAACACCGGGGAGCTGTTTTTT.

There are a few counts of this clonotype. Just one base apart from a much larger clone, this may be a read error. This chain uses TRBV5-4 with TRBJ2-1, with D unclear. Gene TRBJ2-7 matches the end of the DNA better, so the J call may be wrong. Germline-derived CDR1 and CDR2 are SGHNT and YYREEE (reference sequence). The length of the CDR3 is 17 residues. CDR3 in amino acids: CASSSRTRTSSYNEQYF. DNA for the CDR3: TGTGCCAGCAGCTCAAGGACCAGGACGAGCTCCTACAATGAGCAGTACTTC.

The rearrangement uses TRBV7-2 and TRBJ1-2; 7 nucleotides align to TRBD1. The V segment lost 1 base and the J segment 5 bases; nucleotides outside the gene matches: 7. The V gene's germline CDR1 is SGHTA and CDR2 FQGNSA. The CDR3 is made up of 15 amino acids. CDR3 coding DNA: TGTGCCAGCAGCTTAGGTTACAGGGGAGGGTATGGCTACACCTTC. Protein sequence: CASSLGYRGGYGYTF.

This clonotype was seen a handful of times. V usage is TRBV20-1 and J usage is TRBJ1-1; D is ambiguous. Deletions cut 0 bases from V and 3 bases from J, with 5 bases between. The CDR3 has 12 residues. Germline CDR1 is DFQATT and CDR2 is SNEGSKA (reference sequence). For the CDR3, the DNA is TGCAGTGCTAGAGATCAGTACACTGAAGCTTTCTTT. Translating gives CSARDQYTEAFF.

Many counts were recorded for this clonotype. This sequence joins TRBV10-3 and TRBJ2-6, with TRBD1 matching over 8 bases. The CDR3 consists of 15 residues. Germline V CDR1 and CDR2: ENHRY, SYGVKD. With 3 bases clipped from V and 2 bases from J, the junction kept 0 bases outside the gene matches. The CDR3 loop is CAISEQGAGANVLTF. The CDR3 nucleotides are TGTGCCATCAGTGAACAGGGGGCTGGGGCCAACGTCCTGACTTTC.

This clonotype has at least ten counts. The J gene is TRBJ2-3, the V gene TRBV5-1, with 12 positions matching TRBD2. Germline values: CDR1 SGHRS, CDR2 YFSETQ. This CDR3 comprises 16 residues. Losses at the gene ends were 4 bases for V and 2 bases for J; bases not matched to a gene: 5. The CDR3 sequence is CASSPRTSGATDTQYF. The CDR3 region has the DNA TGCGCCAGCAGCCCCCGGACTAGCGGGGCCACAGATACGCAGTATTTT.

The sample holds many counts of this clonotype. The chain joins TRBV4-2 to TRBJ2-1; either TRBD1 or TRBD2 may fit D (5 bases each). Germline CDR1 is LGHNA and CDR2 is YNFKEQ. Trimming took off 5 bases at V and 5 bases at J, with 19 bases between the two ends. The CDR3 is made up of 16 amino acids. The CDR3 region has the DNA TGTGCCAGCAGCGGAAGAGCGGCAGGGTTTCACAATGAGCAGTTCTTC. Its protein is CASSGRAAGFHNEQFF.

This clonotype was recorded many times. V and J are TRBV6-2 or TRBV6-3 and TRBJ2-3, with D perhaps TRBD2 (6 bases). This CDR3 contains 14 residues. Germline CDR1 reads MNHEY; CDR2 reads SVGEGT. V dropped 5 bases and J dropped 4 bases, with 13 bases sitting between them. CDR3 coding DNA: TGTGCCAGCAGTCCAACTAGCAGGGCAGATACGCAGTATTTT. Protein: CASSPTSRADTQYF.

The chain has TRBV7-2 and TRBJ1-1, with D tentatively TRBD1 (6 bases). V shed 5 bases and J shed 1 base, with 14 bases lying between them. There are 15 residues in the CDR3. From germline, CDR1 is SGHTA and CDR2 FQGNSA. The chain's CDR3 is CASSLTLGQNTEAFF. DNA for the CDR3: TGTGCCAGCAGCCTAACCCTGGGACAGAACACTGAAGCTTTCTTT.

This clonotype came up a few times. This chain uses TRBV11-2 with TRBJ2-5; D gene ambiguous. CDR1 and CDR2 (germline): SGHAT, FQNNGV. This CDR3 has 12 residues. V was trimmed by 5 bases and J by 11 bases, leaving 15 bases between them. The CDR3 DNA sequence: TGTGCCAGCAGCGTGAAGGGTGAGGTGCAGTACTTC. Encoded protein: CASSVKGEVQYF.

Points on this clonotype: This could be a read error, since a much larger clone is one nucleotide away. Here the CDR3 omits its conserved ending phenylalanine or tryptophan, so a read error is the likely source. No DNA is shown, since the ends of the CDR3 on it are uncertain; the CDR3 is the one TCRdb lists. The V call is TRBV21-1, the J call TRBJ2-5; the table's D call of TRBD1 was not tested on the DNA. TRBV21-1 is flagged as a pseudogene. With termini counted, the CDR3 has 15 amino acids. The CDR3 loop reads CASSKGGHLQETQYY.

This chain connects TRBV7-8 to TRBJ2-1, with TRBD1 identical over 9 bases. Germline V gives CDR1 SGHVS, CDR2 FQNEAQ. Trimming removed 4 bases from V and 4 bases from J; junction bases left unmatched: 8. The CDR3 contains 16 residues. The CDR3 sequence is CASSSLGGQGYNEQFF. In DNA, the CDR3 is TGTGCCAGCAGCTCCTTAGGAGGACAGGGGTACAATGAGCAGTTCTTC.

This clonotype has a count of ten or more. The CDR3 is CSARDQGTGATEAFF. The DNA of the CDR3 is TGCAGTGCTAGAGATCAAGGGACAGGGGCCACTGAAGCTTTCTTT. V and J are TRBV20-1 and TRBJ1-1, with 10 bases identical to TRBD1. Trimming removed 0 bases from V and 4 bases from J; junction bases left unmatched: 5. Germline V gene data show CDR1 as DFQATT and CDR2 as SNEGSKA (reference sequence). This CDR3 is 15 amino acids long.

This clonotype was recorded many times. The rearrangement uses TRBV28 and TRBJ2-7; D tentatively fits TRBD1 or TRBD2 (5 bases each). This CDR3 comprises 13 residues. CDR1 and CDR2 (germline): MDHEN, SYDVKM. V gave up 8 bases and J gave up 5 bases, with 16 bases separating them. DNA of the CDR3: TGTGCCAGCGGGACCCGAAATATCCACGAGCAGTACTTC. Translating gives CASGTRNIHEQYF. The variable domain in full, with the rest retrieved from reference TRBV28 and TRBJ2-7, is DVKVTQSSRYLVKRTGEKVFLECVQDMDHENMFWYRQDPGLGLRLIYFSYDVKMKEKGDIPEGYSVSREKKERFSLILESASTNQTSMYLCASGTRNIHEQYFGPGTRLTVT.

This clonotype showed up just a few times. The genes are TRBV6-2 or TRBV6-3 and TRBJ1-1; no clear D. Germline V gene sequence: CDR1 MNHEY, CDR2 SVGEGT. This CDR3 is built from 14 residues. The V end lost 5 bases, the J end lost 1 base, and 11 bases lay between the germline ends. In DNA, the CDR3 is TGTGCCAGCAGTGACCAGGCATCGAACACTGAAGCTTTCTTT. This encodes CASSDQASNTEAFF.